This TCR beta chain came from a study of blood T cell repertoires in COVID-19. The germline V and J ends were trimmed by 0 bases and 2 bases, with 17 bases remaining between them. The CDR3 runs to 19 residues. CDR1 and CDR2 (germline): LNHDA, SQIVND (reference sequence). As processed by the authors: Scientists estimated how many nucleated cells there were by amplifying reference gene primers. The protocol was immunoSEQ multiplex PCR, while the TCRdb copy is restricted to in-frame clones and leaves out a portion. Clone size and the V and J calls come from that table; the DNA yielded D and trimming. The data contain a few hundred thousand clones, around 88% of them singletons.

The sequence was obtained from a woman between 35 and 50 years old with acute COVID-19. Sample: PBMCs or T cells enriched from blood (not recorded which). The gene calls are TRBV19 and TRBJ2-6, with D perhaps matching TRBD1 (6 bases). The CDR3: CASSIDRGPQGTGANVLTF. CDR3 sequence (DNA): TGTGCCAGTAGTATAGATCGGGGTCCACAGGGTACTGGGGCCAACGTCCTGACTTTC.